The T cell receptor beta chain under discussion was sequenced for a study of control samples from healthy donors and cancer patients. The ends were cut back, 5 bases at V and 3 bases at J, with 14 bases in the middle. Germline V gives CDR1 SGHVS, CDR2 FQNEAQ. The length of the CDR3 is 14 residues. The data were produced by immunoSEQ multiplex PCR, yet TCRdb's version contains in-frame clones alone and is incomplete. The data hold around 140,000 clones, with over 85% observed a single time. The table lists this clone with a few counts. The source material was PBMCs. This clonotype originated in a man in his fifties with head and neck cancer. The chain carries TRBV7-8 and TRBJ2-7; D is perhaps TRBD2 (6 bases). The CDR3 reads CASSTRETLYEQYF. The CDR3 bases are TGTGCCAGCAGCACCCGGGAGACCCTCTACGAGCAGTACTTC.